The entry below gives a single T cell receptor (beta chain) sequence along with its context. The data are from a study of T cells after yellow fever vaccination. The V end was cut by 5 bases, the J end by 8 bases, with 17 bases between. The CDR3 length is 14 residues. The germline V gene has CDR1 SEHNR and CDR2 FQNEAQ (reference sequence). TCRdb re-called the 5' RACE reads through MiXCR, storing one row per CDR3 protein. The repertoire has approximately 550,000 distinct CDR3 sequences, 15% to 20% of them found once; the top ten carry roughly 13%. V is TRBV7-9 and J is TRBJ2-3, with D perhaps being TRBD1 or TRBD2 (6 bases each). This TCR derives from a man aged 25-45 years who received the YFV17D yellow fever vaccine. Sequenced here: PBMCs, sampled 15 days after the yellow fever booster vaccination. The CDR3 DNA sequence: TGTGCCAGCAGCCTGAGCGGAGGAGGGGGTACGCAGTATTTT. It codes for CASSLSGGGGTQYF.